This T cell receptor (beta chain) came from a study of breast tumors, draining lymph nodes, adjacent tissues. TCRdb recomputed calls from the multiplex PCR reads with MiXCR, one row per CDR3 protein. This sample carries 170,000 or so distinct CDR3 sequences, 30% to 35% of them seen once, and the ten largest clones take approximately 4.2%. Findings of the study overall: Tumor TCR diversity was below lymph nodes but above nontumor tissue. Luminal-like breast cancer showed significantly higher tumor–nontumor repertoire similarity than basal-like. Data only fit, rather than demonstrated, lymph node origin of most tumor T cells. Data fit most tumor T cells coming from lymph node, expanding in tumor.

In this sample, this clonotype turned up many times. The antigen remains unidentified. Axillary draining lymph nodes of breast cancer patients supplied the node samples. Germline V gene sequence: CDR1 LNHDA, CDR2 SQIVND (reference sequence). The CDR3 loop spans 16 amino acids. J lost 4 bases, V lost 0 bases, and 8 bases had no gene match. The clonotype originates from a female donor with breast cancer. Some clones in this sample may be carry-over from other donors' samples. The V and J genes are TRBV19 and TRBJ1-2, with 7 bases that match TRBD1. The sequenced sample was axillary lymph node tissue. The CDR3 loop reads CASSIDATGSVYGYTF. In DNA form, the CDR3 reads TGTGCCAGTAGTATAGATGCGACAGGGTCGGTCTATGGCTACACCTTC.